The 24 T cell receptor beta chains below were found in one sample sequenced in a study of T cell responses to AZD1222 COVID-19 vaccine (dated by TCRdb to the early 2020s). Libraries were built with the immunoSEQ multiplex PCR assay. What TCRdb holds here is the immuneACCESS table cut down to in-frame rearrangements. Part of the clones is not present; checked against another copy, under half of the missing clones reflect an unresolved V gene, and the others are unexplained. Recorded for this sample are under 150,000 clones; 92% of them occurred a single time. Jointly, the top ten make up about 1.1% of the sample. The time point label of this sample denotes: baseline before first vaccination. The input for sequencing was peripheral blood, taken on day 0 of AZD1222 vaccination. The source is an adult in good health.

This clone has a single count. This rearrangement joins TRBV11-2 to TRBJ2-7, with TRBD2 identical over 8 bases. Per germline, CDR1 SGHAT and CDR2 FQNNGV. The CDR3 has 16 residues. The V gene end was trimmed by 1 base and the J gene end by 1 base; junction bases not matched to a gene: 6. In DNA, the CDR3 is TGTGCCAGCAGCTTAGTAGGCGGGAGGTGGTCCTACGAGCAGTACTTC. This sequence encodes CASSLVGGRWSYEQYF.

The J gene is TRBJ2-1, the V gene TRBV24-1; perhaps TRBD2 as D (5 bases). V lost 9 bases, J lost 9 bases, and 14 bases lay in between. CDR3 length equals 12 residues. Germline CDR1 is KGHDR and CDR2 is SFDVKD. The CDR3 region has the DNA TGTGCCACCGAGGGTAGTATGGGTGAGCAGTTCTTC. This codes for CATEGSMGEQFF.

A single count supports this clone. CDR3 sequence reads: CASSFYSGKQFF. The CDR3 DNA reads TGTGCCAGCAGTTTCTATAGCGGGAAGCAGTTCTTC. The chain links TRBV6-5 to TRBJ2-1; 8 nucleotides align to TRBD2. The V segment lost 4 bases and the J segment 11 bases; nucleotides outside the gene matches: 4. Germline V gene lookup returns CDR1 MNHEY and CDR2 SVGAGI. This CDR3 comprises 12 residues.

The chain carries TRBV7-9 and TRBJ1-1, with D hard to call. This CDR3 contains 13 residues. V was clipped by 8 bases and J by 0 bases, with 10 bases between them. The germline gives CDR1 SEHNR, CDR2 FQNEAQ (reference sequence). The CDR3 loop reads CASAQFMNTEAFF. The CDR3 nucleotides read TGTGCCAGCGCCCAGTTCATGAACACTGAAGCTTTCTTT.

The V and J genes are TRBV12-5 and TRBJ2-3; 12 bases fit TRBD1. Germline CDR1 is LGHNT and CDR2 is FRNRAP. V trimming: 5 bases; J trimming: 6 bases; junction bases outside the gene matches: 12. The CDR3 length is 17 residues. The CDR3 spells CASGLPPGTGGEDTQYF. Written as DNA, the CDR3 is TGTGCTAGTGGTCTACCACCCGGGACAGGGGGCGAGGATACGCAGTATTTT. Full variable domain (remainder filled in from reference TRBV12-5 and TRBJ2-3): DARVTQTPRHKVTEMGQEVTMRCQPILGHNTVFWYRQTMMQGLELLAYFRNRAPLDDSGMPKDRFSAEMPDATLATLKIQPSEPRDSAVYFCASGLPPGTGGEDTQYFGPGTRLTVL.

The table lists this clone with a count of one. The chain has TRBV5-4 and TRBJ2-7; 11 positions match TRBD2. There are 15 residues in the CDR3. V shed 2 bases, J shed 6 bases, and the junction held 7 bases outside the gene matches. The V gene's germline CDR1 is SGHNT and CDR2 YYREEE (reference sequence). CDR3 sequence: CASSFSGRAALEQYF. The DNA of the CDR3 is TGTGCCAGCAGCTTTAGCGGGAGGGCCGCCCTCGAGCAGTACTTC.

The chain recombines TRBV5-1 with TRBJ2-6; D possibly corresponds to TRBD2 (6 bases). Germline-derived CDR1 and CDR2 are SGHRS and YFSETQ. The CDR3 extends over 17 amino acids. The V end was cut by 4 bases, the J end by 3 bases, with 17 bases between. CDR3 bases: TGCGCCAGCAGCCGACTAGTTAGGGAGGATGGGGCCAACGTCCTGACTTTC. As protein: CASSRLVREDGANVLTF.

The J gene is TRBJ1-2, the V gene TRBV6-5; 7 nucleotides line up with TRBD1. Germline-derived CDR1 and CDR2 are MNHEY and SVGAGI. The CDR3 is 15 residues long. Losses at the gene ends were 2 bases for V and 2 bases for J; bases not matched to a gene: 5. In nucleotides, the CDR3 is TGTGCCAGCAGTTACGCAGGGGGAAGGAACTATGGCTACACCTTC. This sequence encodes CASSYAGGRNYGYTF.

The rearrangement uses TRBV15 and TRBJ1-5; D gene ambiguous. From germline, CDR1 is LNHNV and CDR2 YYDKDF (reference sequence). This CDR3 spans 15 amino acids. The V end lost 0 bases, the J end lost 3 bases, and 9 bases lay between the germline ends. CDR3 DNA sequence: TGTGCCACCAGCAGAGACGGACGGGACAATCAGCCCCAGCATTTT. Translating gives CATSRDGRDNQPQHF.

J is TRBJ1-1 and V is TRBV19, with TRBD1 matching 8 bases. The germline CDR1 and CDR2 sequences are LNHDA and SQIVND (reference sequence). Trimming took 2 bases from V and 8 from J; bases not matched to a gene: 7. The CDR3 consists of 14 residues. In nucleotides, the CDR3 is TGTGCCAGTAGTATAAGCACCGGGACAGGAGAAGCTTTCTTT. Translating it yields CASSISTGTGEAFF.

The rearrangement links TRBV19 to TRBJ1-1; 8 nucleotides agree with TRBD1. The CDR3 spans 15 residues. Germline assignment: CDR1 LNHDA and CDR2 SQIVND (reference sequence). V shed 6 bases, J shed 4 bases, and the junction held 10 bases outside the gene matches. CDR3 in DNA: TGTGCCAGTAGCACCCCCAGGGGGCTGGCCACTGAAGCTTTCTTT. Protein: CASSTPRGLATEAFF.

CDR3 sequence reads: CASSTKGGEAKSPLHF. CDR3 nucleotide sequence: TGCGCCAGCTCCACAAAGGGCGGGGAGGCCAAGTCACCCCTCCACTTT. This rearrangement joins TRBV5-1 to TRBJ1-6, with D uncertain. The CDR3 spans 16 residues. V was cut by 7 bases and J by 10 bases, with 24 bases left in between. Germline lookup yields CDR1 SGHRS and CDR2 YFSETQ.

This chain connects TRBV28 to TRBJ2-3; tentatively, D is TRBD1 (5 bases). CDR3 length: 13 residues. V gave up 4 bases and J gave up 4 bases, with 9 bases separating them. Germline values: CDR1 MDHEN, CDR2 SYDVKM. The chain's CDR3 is CASSSRVSDTQYF. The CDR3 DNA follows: TGTGCCAGCAGTTCCAGGGTATCAGATACGCAGTATTTT.

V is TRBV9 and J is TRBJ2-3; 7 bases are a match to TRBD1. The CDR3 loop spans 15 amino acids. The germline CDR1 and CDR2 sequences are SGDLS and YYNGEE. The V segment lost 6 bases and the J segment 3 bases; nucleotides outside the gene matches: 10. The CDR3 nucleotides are TGTGCCAGCACCTCCGATCTGACAGGGACAGATACGCAGTATTTT. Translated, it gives CASTSDLTGTDTQYF. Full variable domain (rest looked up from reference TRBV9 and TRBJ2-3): DSGVTQTPKHLITATGQRVTLRCSPRSGDLSVYWYQQSLDQGLQFLIQYYNGEERAKGNILERFSAQQFPDLHSELNLSSLELGDSALYFCASTSDLTGTDTQYFGPGTRLTVL.

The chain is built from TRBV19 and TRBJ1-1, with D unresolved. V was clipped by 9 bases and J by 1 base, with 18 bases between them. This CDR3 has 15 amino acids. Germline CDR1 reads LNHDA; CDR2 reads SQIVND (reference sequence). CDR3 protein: CASHKGNTGNTEAFF. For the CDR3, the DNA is TGTGCCAGCCATAAAGGAAACACTGGGAACACTGAAGCTTTCTTT.

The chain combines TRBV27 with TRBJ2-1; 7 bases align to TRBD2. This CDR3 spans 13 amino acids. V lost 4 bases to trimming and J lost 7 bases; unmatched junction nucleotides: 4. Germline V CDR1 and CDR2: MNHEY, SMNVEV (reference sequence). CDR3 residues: CASSSNGGNEQFF. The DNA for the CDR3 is TGTGCCAGCAGTTCAAACGGGGGGAATGAGCAGTTCTTC.

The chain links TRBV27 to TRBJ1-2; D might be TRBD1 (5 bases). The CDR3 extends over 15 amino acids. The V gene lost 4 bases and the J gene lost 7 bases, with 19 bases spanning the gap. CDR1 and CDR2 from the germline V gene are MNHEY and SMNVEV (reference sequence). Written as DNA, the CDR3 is TGTGCCAGCAGTTCACCTCGACGGGGGTCTAGTGGCTACACCTTC. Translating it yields CASSSPRRGSSGYTF.

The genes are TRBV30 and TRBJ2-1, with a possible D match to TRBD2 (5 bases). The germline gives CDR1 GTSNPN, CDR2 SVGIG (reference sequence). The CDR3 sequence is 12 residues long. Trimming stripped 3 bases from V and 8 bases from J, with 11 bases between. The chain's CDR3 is CAWRLGSDEQFF. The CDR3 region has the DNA TGTGCCTGGAGACTAGGGTCGGATGAGCAGTTCTTC. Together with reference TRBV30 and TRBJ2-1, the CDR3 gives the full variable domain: SQTIHQWPATLVQPVGSPLSLECTVEGTSNPNLYWYRQAAGRGLQLLFYSVGIGQISSEVPQNLSASRPQDRQFILSSKKLLLSDSGFYLCAWRLGSDEQFFGPGTRLTVL.

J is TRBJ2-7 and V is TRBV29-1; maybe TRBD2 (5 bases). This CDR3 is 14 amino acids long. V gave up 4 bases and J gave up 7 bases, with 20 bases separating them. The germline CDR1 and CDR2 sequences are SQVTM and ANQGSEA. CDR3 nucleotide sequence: TGCAGCGTTGTGCCTAGCCTCCTATCGGGGGAGCAGTACTTC. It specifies CSVVPSLLSGEQYF.

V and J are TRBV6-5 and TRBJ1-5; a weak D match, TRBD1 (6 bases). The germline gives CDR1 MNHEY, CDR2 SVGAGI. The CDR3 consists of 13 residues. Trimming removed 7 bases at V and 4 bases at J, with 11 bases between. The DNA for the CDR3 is TGTGCCAGCAATGGACAGCTGAATCAGCCCCAGCATTTT. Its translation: CASNGQLNQPQHF.

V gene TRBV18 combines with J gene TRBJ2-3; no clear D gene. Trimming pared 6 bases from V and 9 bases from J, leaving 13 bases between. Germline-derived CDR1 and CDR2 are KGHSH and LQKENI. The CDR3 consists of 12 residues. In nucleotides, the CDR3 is TGTGCCAGCTCCGTCGACTCCCTCACGCAGTATTTT. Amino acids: CASSVDSLTQYF.

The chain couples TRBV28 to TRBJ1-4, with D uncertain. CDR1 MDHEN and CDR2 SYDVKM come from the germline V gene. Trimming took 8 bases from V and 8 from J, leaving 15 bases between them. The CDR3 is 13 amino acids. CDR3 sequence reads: CASENSPSEKLFF. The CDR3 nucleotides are TGTGCCAGCGAGAACAGCCCATCCGAAAAACTGTTTTTT.

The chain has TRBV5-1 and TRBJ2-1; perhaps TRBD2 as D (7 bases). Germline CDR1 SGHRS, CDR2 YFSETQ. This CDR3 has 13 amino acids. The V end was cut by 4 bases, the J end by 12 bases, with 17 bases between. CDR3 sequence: CASSLEGLQGQFF. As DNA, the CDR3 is TGCGCCAGCAGCCTGGAGGGACTACAGGGGCAGTTCTTC. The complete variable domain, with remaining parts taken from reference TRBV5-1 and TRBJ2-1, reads KAGVTQTPRYLIKTRGQQVTLSCSPISGHRSVSWYQQTPGQGLQFLFEYFSETQRNKGNFPGRFSGRQFSNSRSEMNVSTLELGDSALYLCASSLEGLQGQFFGPGTRLTVL.

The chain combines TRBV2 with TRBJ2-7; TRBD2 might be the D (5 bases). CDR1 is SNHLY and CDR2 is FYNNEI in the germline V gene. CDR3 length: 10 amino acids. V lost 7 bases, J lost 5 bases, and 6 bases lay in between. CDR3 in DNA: TGTGCCAGCACCGGGAACGAGCAGTACTTC. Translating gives CASTGNEQYF. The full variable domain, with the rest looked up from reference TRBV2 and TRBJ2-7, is EPEVTQTPSHQVTQMGQEVILRCVPISNHLYFYWYRQILGQKVEFLVSFYNNEISEKSEIFDDQFSVERPDGSNFTLKIRSTKLEDSAMYFCASTGNEQYFGPGTRLTVT.